These T cell receptor beta chains were read from a single sample in a study of blood T cells in healthy people across ages. MiXCR, run by TCRdb on the 5' RACE reads, gives a single entry per CDR3 protein. This table holds 1.5 million to 1.8 million distinct CDR3 sequences, approximately 43% found once. Sequenced input: blood. The receptors were gathered from a woman aged 18-29 years in good health. CDR3s include the opening cysteine and the closing phenylalanine or tryptophan. A D gene is named only where the DNA matches it firmly. The size entry is marked missing in some rows and otherwise reads once, few, many or a size class.

clone size: NA
J gene: TRBJ2-1
D gene: TRBD2
V gene: TRBV20-1
CDR3 DNA: TGCAGTGCTCTAGAGGGACTAGCGTCCGAGCAGTTCTTC
CDR3 protein: CSALEGLASEQFF

clone size: many
J gene: TRBJ2-3
D gene: TRBD1
V gene: TRBV7-2
CDR3 DNA: TGTGCCAGCAGCTGGCGACAGGGAGGCACAGATACGCAGTATTTT
CDR3 protein: CASSWRQGGTDTQYF

clone size: NA
J gene: TRBJ1-2
D gene: TRBD1
V gene: TRBV15
CDR3 DNA: TGTGCCACCAGCGACAGGGAAGGTCTATACTATGGCTACACCTTC
CDR3 protein: CATSDREGLYYGYTF

clone size: many
J gene: TRBJ2-5
D gene: NA
V gene: TRBV25-1
CDR3 DNA: TGTGCCAGCACCCCCGGTCGGGAGACCCAGTACTTC
CDR3 protein: CASTPGRETQYF

clone size: once
J gene: TRBJ2-3
D gene: NA
V gene: TRBV20-1
CDR3 DNA: TGCAGTGCCTCCGTGGGTCACGTCACAGATACGCAGTATTTT
CDR3 protein: CSASVGHVTDTQYF

clone size: NA
J gene: TRBJ2-1
D gene: NA
V gene: TRBV2
CDR3 DNA: TGTGCCAGCAGTGGAATCCTGGGGGTTGAGCAGTTCTTC
CDR3 protein: CASSGILGVEQFF

clone size: NA
J gene: TRBJ2-1
D gene: TRBD1
V gene: TRBV28
CDR3 DNA: TGTGCCAGCAGTACGGACAGGGTGCAGTTCTTC
CDR3 protein: CASSTDRVQFF

clone size: NA
J gene: TRBJ2-2
D gene: NA
V gene: TRBV25-1
CDR3 DNA: TGTGCCAGCAGTGAATCTGTAGGGGCAGGCGGGGAGCTGTTTTTT
CDR3 protein: CASSESVGAGGELFF

clone size: NA
J gene: TRBJ2-3
D gene: NA
V gene: TRBV24-1
CDR3 DNA: TGTGCCACCAGTGCTTGGCGGGACCGCACAAATACGCAGTATTTT
CDR3 protein: CATSAWRDRTNTQYF

clone size: NA
J gene: TRBJ1-6
D gene: NA
V gene: TRBV10-3
CDR3 DNA: TGTGCCTCCCGGGACGTTTATAATTCACCCCTCCACTTT
CDR3 protein: CASRDVYNSPLHF

clone size: few
J gene: TRBJ2-5
D gene: TRBD1
V gene: TRBV12-5
CDR3 DNA: TGTGCTAGTGGTTCGATAAGGACAGGACAAGAGACCCAGTACTTC
CDR3 protein: CASGSIRTGQETQYF

clone size: NA
J gene: TRBJ1-1
D gene: NA
V gene: TRBV5-6
CDR3 DNA: TGTGCCAGCAGCCCGGACGACGGTGGCGACACTGAAGCTTTCTTT
CDR3 protein: CASSPDDGGDTEAFF

clone size: NA
J gene: TRBJ2-3
D gene: NA
V gene: TRBV18
CDR3 DNA: TGTGCCAGCTCACCATCCAGGGTTAACACAGATACGCAGTATTTT
CDR3 protein: CASSPSRVNTDTQYF

clone size: NA
J gene: TRBJ1-2
D gene: NA
V gene: TRBV3-1
CDR3 DNA: TGTGCCAGCAGCCTACGATGGGCCCAATATGGCTACACCTTC
CDR3 protein: CASSLRWAQYGYTF

clone size: NA
J gene: TRBJ2-7
D gene: NA
V gene: TRBV7-2
CDR3 DNA: TGTGCCAGCAGCTCGTTATCCTTAAGCTACGAGCAGTACTTC
CDR3 protein: CASSSLSLSYEQYF

clone size: few
J gene: TRBJ2-1
D gene: NA
V gene: TRBV4-3
CDR3 DNA: TGCGCCAGCAGCCAAGATCGGGGGCCCTCGTGGAGAGAGCAGTTCTTC
CDR3 protein: CASSQDRGPSWREQFF

clone size: once
J gene: TRBJ2-3
D gene: NA
V gene: TRBV7-9
CDR3 DNA: TGTGCCAGCAGCACTACTTTCCGGGCAGGGGGGCGAGGAGATACGCAGTATTTT
CDR3 protein: CASSTTFRAGGRGDTQYF

clone size: few
J gene: TRBJ2-5
D gene: NA
V gene: TRBV7-2
CDR3 DNA: TGTGCCAGCAGCCCCACAGGGCCGCAAGAGACCCAGTACTTC
CDR3 protein: CASSPTGPQETQYF

clone size: NA
J gene: TRBJ2-3
D gene: NA
V gene: TRBV20-1
CDR3 DNA: TGCAGTGCTAGCGACGACCCCAACTCAGATACGCAGTATTTT
CDR3 protein: CSASDDPNSDTQYF

clone size: NA
J gene: TRBJ2-7
D gene: TRBD2
V gene: TRBV4-2
CDR3 DNA: TGTGCCAGCAGCCTCCTGGGGACTAGTTCGGGGTACGAGCAGTACTTC
CDR3 protein: CASSLLGTSSGYEQYF

clone size: many
J gene: TRBJ2-1
D gene: NA
V gene: TRBV7-2
CDR3 DNA: TGTGCCAGCAGTTTAGATCTTCGCAATGAGCAGTTCTTC
CDR3 protein: CASSLDLRNEQFF

clone size: NA
J gene: TRBJ1-3
D gene: NA
V gene: TRBV7-9
CDR3 DNA: TGTGCCAGCAGCTCCTCCTCGGCCAGCTCTGGAAACACCATATATTTT
CDR3 protein: CASSSSSASSGNTIYF

clone size: NA
J gene: TRBJ2-4
D gene: NA
V gene: TRBV6-1
CDR3 DNA: TGTGCCAGCAGTTCCGGGACCCAAGAGGTCATTTATTTC
CDR3 protein: CASSSGTQEVIYF

clone size: NA
J gene: TRBJ2-3
D gene: NA
V gene: TRBV7-3
CDR3 DNA: TGCGCCAGCAGCTTGGGACGGAGGTTGGTTAGCACAGATACGCAGTATTTT
CDR3 protein: CASSLGRRLVSTDTQYF

clone size: NA
J gene: TRBJ1-5
D gene: NA
V gene: TRBV20-1
CDR3 DNA: TGCAGTGCTAGAGCGGGGGGGCATCAGCCCCAGCATTTT
CDR3 protein: CSARAGGHQPQHF

clone size: few
J gene: TRBJ1-6
D gene: NA
V gene: TRBV6-2/TRBV6-3
CDR3 DNA: TGTGCCAGCAGCCAGAACCGGGCCCTAAATAATTCACCCCTCCACTTT
CDR3 protein: CASSQNRALNNSPLHF

clone size: few
J gene: TRBJ1-2
D gene: NA
V gene: TRBV29-1
CDR3 DNA: TGCAGCGTTGATGCAGGAAACTATGGCTACACCTTC
CDR3 protein: CSVDAGNYGYTF

clone size: few
J gene: TRBJ1-5
D gene: TRBD1
V gene: TRBV12-3/TRBV12-4
CDR3 DNA: TGTGCCAGCAGGCGGACAGGGATTCAGCCCCAGCATTTT
CDR3 protein: CASRRTGIQPQHF

clone size: NA
J gene: TRBJ2-7
D gene: NA
V gene: TRBV7-9
CDR3 DNA: TGTGCCAGCAGCTTTGATGGGGTAGGGCACGAGCAGTACTTC
CDR3 protein: CASSFDGVGHEQYF

clone size: few
J gene: TRBJ1-1
D gene: TRBD1
V gene: TRBV27
CDR3 DNA: TGTGCCAGCAGTTTAGATCGGGACAGGGGTGAAGCTTTCTTT
CDR3 protein: CASSLDRDRGEAFF

clone size: NA
J gene: TRBJ2-4
D gene: NA
V gene: TRBV2
CDR3 DNA: TGTGCCAGCATTAGATACGGGCAGTACTTC
CDR3 protein: CASIRYGQYF

clone size: NA
J gene: TRBJ2-4
D gene: NA
V gene: TRBV12-3/TRBV12-4
CDR3 DNA: TGTGCCAGCAGTTTTACAGGGATGGTGCAGTACTTC
CDR3 protein: CASSFTGMVQYF

clone size: once
J gene: TRBJ2-3
D gene: NA
V gene: TRBV19
CDR3 DNA: TGTGCCAGTCGGTTGGACGGATCTAGCACAGATACGCAGTATTTT
CDR3 protein: CASRLDGSSTDTQYF

clone size: NA
J gene: TRBJ1-2
D gene: TRBD1
V gene: TRBV25-1
CDR3 DNA: TGTGCCAGTGCGACAGGGGGCTCTTTTGATGGCTACACCTTC
CDR3 protein: CASATGGSFDGYTF

clone size: NA
J gene: TRBJ1-4
D gene: NA
V gene: TRBV4-3
CDR3 DNA: TGCGCCAGCAGCCAAGGTGCCCTAATTACAGGGAATGAAAAACTGTTTTTT
CDR3 protein: CASSQGALITGNEKLFF

clone size: NA
J gene: TRBJ2-1
D gene: NA
V gene: TRBV20-1
CDR3 DNA: TGCAGTGCCAGGATCCCCAATGAGCAGTTCTTC
CDR3 protein: CSARIPNEQFF

clone size: few
J gene: TRBJ2-3
D gene: NA
V gene: TRBV20-1
CDR3 DNA: TGCAGTGCTAGAGATCAAGGAGGTGCAGATACGCAGTATTTT
CDR3 protein: CSARDQGGADTQYF

clone size: NA
J gene: TRBJ2-2
D gene: TRBD1
V gene: TRBV20-1
CDR3 DNA: TGCAGTGCTAGCAGGGACAGGGTGAACACCGGGGAGCTGTTTTTT
CDR3 protein: CSASRDRVNTGELFF

clone size: NA
J gene: TRBJ2-7
D gene: NA
V gene: TRBV7-9
CDR3 DNA: TGTGCCAGCAGCCCCCCTGAGGCCTACGAGCAGTACTTC
CDR3 protein: CASSPPEAYEQYF

clone size: NA
J gene: TRBJ2-1
D gene: TRBD2
V gene: TRBV6-1
CDR3 DNA: TGTGCCAGCAGGACCAACCTGATACTAGCGGGGAATCAAGAGACCCAGTTCTTC
CDR3 protein: CASRTNLILAGNQETQFF

clone size: NA
J gene: TRBJ2-1
D gene: TRBD2
V gene: TRBV7-6
CDR3 DNA: TGTGCAAGCAACTTAGAAGCGGGGTCCTACAATGAGCGGTTCTTC
CDR3 protein: CASNLEAGSYNERFF

clone size: NA
J gene: TRBJ1-1
D gene: TRBD1
V gene: TRBV29-1
CDR3 DNA: TGCAGCGTTGTTGGGGGACAGGGGGATTGGGGCACTGAAGCTTTCTTT
CDR3 protein: CSVVGGQGDWGTEAFF

clone size: NA
J gene: TRBJ2-7
D gene: TRBD2
V gene: TRBV12-3/TRBV12-4
CDR3 DNA: TGTGCCAGCAGTATCGGGACTAGCTTATTCTACAATGAGCAGTACTTC
CDR3 protein: CASSIGTSLFYNEQYF

clone size: NA
J gene: TRBJ1-2
D gene: NA
V gene: TRBV6-6
CDR3 DNA: TGTGCCAGTAGAGTCGACTCTAACTATGGCTACACCTTC
CDR3 protein: CASRVDSNYGYTF

clone size: NA
J gene: TRBJ1-6
D gene: NA
V gene: TRBV7-2
CDR3 DNA: TGTGCCAGCAGCTTAGGGTTGGGTCCCTATAATTCACCCCTCCACTTT
CDR3 protein: CASSLGLGPYNSPLHF

clone size: NA
J gene: TRBJ1-5
D gene: TRBD1
V gene: TRBV28
CDR3 DNA: TGTGCCAGCAGTGTAGGGGACAGGGAGGTTAGTAGCAATCAGCCCCAGCATTTT
CDR3 protein: CASSVGDREVSSNQPQHF

clone size: few
J gene: TRBJ1-2
D gene: NA
V gene: TRBV5-1
CDR3 DNA: TGCGCCAGCAGCTTGGCCGCAGGGGAGCATGGCTACACCTTC
CDR3 protein: CASSLAAGEHGYTF

clone size: NA
J gene: TRBJ1-4
D gene: NA
V gene: TRBV6-6
CDR3 DNA: TGTGCCAGCAGTCCGACCGGAGGCGAAAAACTGTTTTTT
CDR3 protein: CASSPTGGEKLFF

clone size: few
J gene: TRBJ1-5
D gene: NA
V gene: TRBV6-2/TRBV6-3
CDR3 DNA: TGTGCCAGCAGTTACCTCGACAGCTATCAGCCCCAGCATTTT
CDR3 protein: CASSYLDSYQPQHF

clone size: few
J gene: TRBJ2-7
D gene: NA
V gene: TRBV6-5
CDR3 DNA: TGTGCCAGCAGTTACGAGAGGGTTGGCGAGCAGTACTTC
CDR3 protein: CASSYERVGEQYF

clone size: few
J gene: TRBJ2-1
D gene: NA
V gene: TRBV9
CDR3 DNA: TGTGCCAGCACATCAAGGGGGGGGACTGTCTCCTACAATGAGCAGTTCTTC
CDR3 protein: CASTSRGGTVSYNEQFF